Shown below are 13 T cell receptor beta chains from a single sample sequenced in a study of shared clonotypes between healthy human individuals. The repertoire was sequenced with immunoSEQ multiplex PCR; TCRdb's copy has only in-frame clones and lacks some. The sample includes millions of clones, more than 80% seen only once; the top ten take 0.39%. Specimen: naive CD4+ T cells from PBMCs. As to subset: CD45RA+ positively selected. The receptors originated from a young man in good health. Some clones in this sample may be carry-over from other donors' samples.

Turning to this clone: Other nucleotide sequences from this sample produce the same CDR3. V is TRBV7-3 and J is TRBJ2-3; a weak D match, TRBD1 (5 bases). The V gene's germline CDR1 is SGHTA and CDR2 FQGTGA. CDR3 size: 15 residues. V was clipped by 4 bases and J by 0 bases, with 11 bases between them. This chain's CDR3 is CASSSQGWSTDTQYF. CDR3 sequence (DNA): TGTGCCAGCAGCTCCCAGGGATGGAGCACAGATACGCAGTATTTT.

This chain uses TRBV2 with TRBJ1-5; D is unresolved. Trimming took off 5 bases at V and 4 bases at J, with 15 bases between the two ends. The CDR3 contains 15 residues. Germline V gene lookup returns CDR1 SNHLY and CDR2 FYNNEI. This chain's CDR3 is CASSFAPQKNQPQHF. CDR3 nucleotides: TGTGCCAGCAGTTTTGCCCCCCAGAAAAATCAGCCCCAGCATTTT. The full variable domain, in which reference TRBV2 and TRBJ1-5 provide the parts outside the CDR3, is EPEVTQTPSHQVTQMGQEVILRCVPISNHLYFYWYRQILGQKVEFLVSFYNNEISEKSEIFDDQFSVERPDGSNFTLKIRSTKLEDSAMYFCASSFAPQKNQPQHFGDGTRLSIL.

The chain joins TRBV4-1 to TRBJ1-2, with 7 bases matching TRBD1. V shed 2 bases and J 9 bases; nucleotides not matched to a gene: 12. The CDR3 totals 15 residues. CDR1 and CDR2 (germline): MGHRA, YSYEKL. CDR3 protein: CASSQLRDSPVRYTF. The CDR3 DNA reads as TGCGCCAGCAGCCAATTACGGGACAGTCCCGTACGCTACACCTTC.

The genes are TRBV30 and TRBJ2-7, with 7 bases identical to TRBD1. Losses at the gene ends were 3 bases for V and 7 bases for J; bases not matched to a gene: 12. The CDR3 contains 14 residues. Germline CDR1 reads GTSNPN; CDR2 reads SVGIG (reference sequence). DNA of the CDR3: TGTGCCTGGAGGGTGACAGGGACCCTGGGAGAGCAGTACTTC. This codes for CAWRVTGTLGEQYF.

Worth noting for this clone: Possible read error: a much larger clone is one base away. The rearrangement links TRBV5-1 to TRBJ2-5; D is possibly TRBD2 (6 bases). Germline values: CDR1 SGHRS, CDR2 YFSETQ. V lost 0 bases, J lost 9 bases, and 6 bases lay in between. The CDR3 is 11 amino acids. In nucleotides, the CDR3 is TGCGCCAGCAGCTTGGGGGAGGCCCAGTACTTC. Its protein product is CASSLGEAQYF.

The J gene is TRBJ2-7, the V gene TRBV2; no firm D call. The CDR3 length is 15 residues. Germline V CDR1 and CDR2: SNHLY, FYNNEI. V gave up 4 bases and J gave up 2 bases, with 15 bases separating them. The CDR3 nucleotides read TGTGCCAGCAGTGTGGTGAAGGTTAGGGCCTACGAGCAGTACTTC. It is translated as CASSVVKVRAYEQYF.

This clone showed up just once. The chain has TRBV28 and TRBJ2-7, with 7 bases that match TRBD1. Germline loops: CDR1 MDHEN, CDR2 SYDVKM. V gave up 9 bases and J gave up 7 bases; unmatched junction bases: 9. The CDR3 spans 12 residues. The CDR3 sequence: CASKGQFYEQYF. The CDR3, as DNA: TGTGCCAGTAAGGGACAGTTCTATGAGCAGTACTTC.

As regards this clone: The sample carries other DNA sequences with the same CDR3. The gene calls are TRBV28 and TRBJ2-7, with TRBD2 matching over 12 bases. This CDR3 comprises 14 residues. Germline V lookup: CDR1 MDHEN, CDR2 SYDVKM. Trimming at V came to 6 bases and at J to 3 bases, leaving 3 bases not matched to a gene. The CDR3 DNA is TGTGCCAGCAGCCGACTAGCGGGAGTCTACGAGCAGTACTTC. Amino acids: CASSRLAGVYEQYF.

The chain couples TRBV18 to TRBJ1-2, with D unresolved. The CDR3 contains 11 residues. Germline CDR1 is KGHSH and CDR2 is LQKENI. V was shortened by 6 bases and J by 4 bases, with 6 bases between the two germline ends. Here the CDR3 reads CASSGSYGYTF. CDR3 in DNA: TGTGCCAGCTCGGGTAGCTATGGCTACACCTTC.

In this sample, this clone turned up a few times. This sample also contains other DNA sequences that code for the same CDR3. V is TRBV6-1 and J is TRBJ2-7, with 10 nucleotides matching TRBD1. CDR1 and CDR2 from the germline V gene are MNHNS and SASEGT. The CDR3 loop spans 14 amino acids. The J segment lost 3 bases and the V segment lost 3 bases, leaving 2 bases of the junction unmatched. In DNA, the CDR3 is TGTGCCAGCAGTGAGACAGGGGGCCTCTACGAGCAGTACTTC. As protein: CASSETGGLYEQYF.

This chain links TRBV4-1 with TRBJ2-3, with 7 positions matching TRBD1. The junction had 3 bases not matched to a gene; V was cut back by 1 base and J by 5 bases. The CDR3 length is 14 residues. The germline V gene encodes CDR1 MGHRA and CDR2 YSYEKL. The CDR3 DNA reads TGCGCCAGCAGCCAAGTGACAGGGATAGATACGCAGTATTTT. It is translated as CASSQVTGIDTQYF.

The chain employs TRBV29-1 and TRBJ2-3; TRBD2 might be the D (5 bases). The CDR3 loop spans 13 amino acids. V lost 4 bases and J 2 bases, leaving 10 bases between the germline ends. The germline V gene has CDR1 SQVTM and CDR2 ANQGSEA. The CDR3, as DNA: TGCAGCGTTGGGACTCGAAACACAGATACGCAGTATTTT. Amino acids: CSVGTRNTDTQYF.

This chain links TRBV6-1 with TRBJ2-6; D not certain. From germline, CDR1 is MNHNS and CDR2 SASEGT. This CDR3 region has 14 residues. V was cut by 6 bases and J by 0 bases, with 6 bases left in between. As DNA, the CDR3 is TGTGCCAGCAGCGTGTTCTCTGGGGCCAACGTCCTGACTTTC. Amino acids: CASSVFSGANVLTF.